Presented here are 14 T cell receptor beta chains from one specimen sequenced in a study of cytomegalovirus exposure and HLA in healthy donors. The PCR was carried out with 60 Vbeta primers and 13 Jbeta primers. The method was immunoSEQ multiplex PCR; TCRdb's version includes in-frame clones alone and lacks a portion of them. The sample records about 140,000 clones, more than 75% being singletons. Sequencing used PBMCs. The receptor source for this set is a male donor in good health and CMV-seronegative.

This clone was seen just once. This chain uses TRBV5-1 with TRBJ2-5; no firm D call. Near its end, the DNA agrees better with TRBJ2-7, so the J call may be wrong. Germline assignment: CDR1 SGHRS and CDR2 YFSETQ. This CDR3 has 15 residues. Here the CDR3 reads CASSLNPTNPYEQYF. The CDR3 DNA follows: TGCGCCAGCAGCTTAAACCCGACAAACCCCTACGAGCAGTACTTC.

The rearrangement uses TRBV7-9 and TRBJ2-1, with D perhaps matching TRBD1 (6 bases). There are 14 residues in the CDR3. V lost 3 bases and J 14 bases, leaving 20 bases between the germline ends. Per germline, CDR1 SEHNR and CDR2 FQNEAQ (reference sequence). CDR3 residues: CASSFGAGDSTKFF. DNA for the CDR3: TGTGCCAGCAGCTTTGGGGCAGGGGATTCCACTAAGTTCTTC. Full variable domain (rest looked up from reference TRBV7-9 and TRBJ2-1): DTGVSQNPRHKITKRGQNVTFRCDPISEHNRLYWYRQTLGQGPEFLTYFQNEAQLEKSRLLSDRFSAERPKGSFSTLEIQRTEQGDSAMYLCASSFGAGDSTKFFGPGTRLTVL.

J is TRBJ2-5 and V is TRBV11-2; D is possibly TRBD2 (6 bases). This CDR3 contains 14 residues. The V end was cut by 1 base, the J end by 3 bases, with 9 bases between. From germline, CDR1 is SGHAT and CDR2 FQNNGV. In DNA form, the CDR3 reads TGTGCCAGCAGCTTAGTAGGCGGGAAAGAGACCCAGTACTTC. As protein: CASSLVGGKETQYF.

The chain couples TRBV19 to TRBJ1-5; TRBD1 matches at 8 bases. This CDR3 is 16 amino acids long. The germline V gene has CDR1 LNHDA and CDR2 SQIVND (reference sequence). After removal of 6 bases from V and 6 bases from J, the junction contained 13 bases not matched to a gene. The DNA for the CDR3 is TGTGCCAGTAGAACCTCCGACAGGGGAAGGGGTCAGCCCCAGCATTTT. This sequence encodes CASRTSDRGRGQPQHF.

This chain's CDR3 is CASSPQAGGGTDTQYF. The CDR3 DNA is TGTGCCAGCAGCCCGCAGGCGGGGGGCGGCACAGATACGCAGTATTTT. The gene calls are TRBV7-3 and TRBJ2-3; 8 bases are shared with TRBD2. CDR1 is SGHTA, CDR2 FQGTGA, per germline. CDR3 length equals 16 residues. V shed 5 bases and J 1 base; nucleotides not matched to a gene: 8.

The genes are TRBV4-3 and TRBJ2-1; weak D call: TRBD2 (7 bases). The CDR3 is 13 amino acids. The V and J ends lost 2 bases and 8 bases respectively, with 10 bases between them. Germline lookup yields CDR1 LGHNA and CDR2 YSLEER. The CDR3 nucleotides read TGCGCCAGCAGCCAAAAGGGGGGGGATGAGCAGTTCTTC. Its protein product is CASSQKGGDEQFF.

There are a few counts of this clone. V usage is TRBV4-2 and J usage is TRBJ1-4; no clear D gene. V shed 0 bases and J shed 6 bases, with 8 bases lying between them. Germline values: CDR1 LGHNA, CDR2 YNFKEQ. CDR3 size: 14 residues. CDR3 coding DNA: TGTGCCAGCAGCCAAGATCTGGGAGATGAAAAACTGTTTTTT. Amino acid sequence: CASSQDLGDEKLFF.

The chain joins TRBV5-1 to TRBJ2-3; D gene ambiguous. Trimming took 0 bases from V and 5 from J, leaving 4 bases between them. CDR1 and CDR2 (germline): SGHRS, YFSETQ. This CDR3 contains 12 residues. The CDR3 protein is CASSLAGDTQYF. The CDR3 region has the DNA TGCGCCAGCAGCTTGGCCGGAGATACGCAGTATTTT. The full variable domain, in which reference TRBV5-1 and TRBJ2-3 provide the parts outside the CDR3, is KAGVTQTPRYLIKTRGQQVTLSCSPISGHRSVSWYQQTPGQGLQFLFEYFSETQRNKGNFPGRFSGRQFSNSRSEMNVSTLELGDSALYLCASSLAGDTQYFGPGTRLTVL.

The chain carries TRBV5-8 and TRBJ1-3; 10 positions match TRBD1. Trimming removed 4 bases from V and 0 bases from J; junction bases left unmatched: 10. The CDR3 sequence is 18 residues long. Germline V CDR1 and CDR2: SGHTS, YDEGEE. CDR3 DNA sequence: TGTGCCAGCAGCAGCGGGACAGGGGTGTCTCTCTCTGGAAACACCATATATTTT. It codes for CASSSGTGVSLSGNTIYF.

The rearrangement links TRBV5-6 to TRBJ2-7, with D possibly matching TRBD2 (5 bases). The CDR3 totals 16 residues. CDR1 is SGHDT and CDR2 is YYEEEE in the germline V gene. V lost 0 bases and J lost 0, with 13 bases in between. The CDR3 loop reads CASSLGRGQSSYEQYF. CDR3 sequence (DNA): TGTGCCAGCAGCTTGGGTCGCGGGCAGAGCTCCTACGAGCAGTACTTC.

The V call is TRBV11-3, the J call TRBJ1-6, with unresolved D. This CDR3 is built from 17 residues. Germline CDR1 reads SGHNT; CDR2 reads YENEEA. Trimming shortened V by 3 bases and J by 0 bases, and 12 bases separated the two germline ends. The CDR3 region has the DNA TGTGCCAGCAGCTTGCCAGGCCTTCCCTCCTATAATTCACCCCTCCACTTT. This sequence encodes CASSLPGLPSYNSPLHF.

This chain uses TRBV2 with TRBJ1-3; TRBD1 is a possible D gene (5 bases). CDR3 length equals 14 residues. The V and J ends lost 8 bases and 0 bases respectively, with 11 bases between them. Looked up from germline, CDR1 is SNHLY and CDR2 is FYNNEI. The CDR3 nucleotides read TGTGCCAGCCAGGGCGGGACCTCTGGAAACACCATATATTTT. It encodes CASQGGTSGNTIYF.

V gene TRBV6-5 combines with J gene TRBJ1-2; 7 bases are a match to TRBD1. The germline V gene has CDR1 MNHEY and CDR2 SVGAGI. The CDR3 is made up of 11 amino acids. The J segment lost 6 bases and the V segment lost 5 bases, leaving 0 bases of the junction unmatched. The CDR3 protein is CASSQGDGYTF. For the CDR3, the DNA is TGTGCCAGCAGTCAGGGGGATGGCTACACCTTC.

The CDR3 DNA reads as TGTGCCAGCAGTTTGGTTGAGCCTGGCGGAGGAGGCTACACCTTC. Its protein product is CASSLVEPGGGGYTF. This sequence joins TRBV28 and TRBJ1-2; D not resolved. This CDR3 has 15 residues. V dropped 3 bases and J dropped 8 bases, with 19 bases sitting between them. Germline V gene lookup returns CDR1 MDHEN and CDR2 SYDVKM.